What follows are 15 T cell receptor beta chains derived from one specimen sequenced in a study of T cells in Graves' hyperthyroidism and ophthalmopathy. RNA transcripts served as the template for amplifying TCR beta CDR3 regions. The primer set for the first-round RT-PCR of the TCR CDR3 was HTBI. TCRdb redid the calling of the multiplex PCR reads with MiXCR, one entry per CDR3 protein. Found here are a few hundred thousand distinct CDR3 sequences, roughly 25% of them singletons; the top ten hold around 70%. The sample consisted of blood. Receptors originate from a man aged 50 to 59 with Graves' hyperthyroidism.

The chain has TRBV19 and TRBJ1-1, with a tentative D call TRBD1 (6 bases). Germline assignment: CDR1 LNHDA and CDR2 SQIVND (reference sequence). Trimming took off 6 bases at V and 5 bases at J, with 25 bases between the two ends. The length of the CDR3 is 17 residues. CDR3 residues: CASRRSQSGGLGTEAFF. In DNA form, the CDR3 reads TGTGCCAGTAGACGCAGCCAGTCGGGGGGGCTGGGGACTGAAGCTTTCTTT.

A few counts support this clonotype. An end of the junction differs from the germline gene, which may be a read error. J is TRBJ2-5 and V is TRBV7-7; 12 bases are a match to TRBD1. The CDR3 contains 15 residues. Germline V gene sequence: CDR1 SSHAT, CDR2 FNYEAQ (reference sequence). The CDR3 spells CASSSGTGGWETQYF. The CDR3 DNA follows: TGTGCTAGCAGCTCCGGGACAGGGGGCTGGGAGACCCAGTACTTC.

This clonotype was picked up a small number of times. CDR3 region: CASSGGRSAEAFF. DNA of the CDR3: TGTGCCAGCAGCGGCGGCCGATCCGCTGAAGCTTTCTTT. The chain is built from TRBV9 and TRBJ1-1; D unresolved. V lost 3 bases, J lost 6 bases, and 12 bases lay in between. There are 13 residues in the CDR3. Germline V gene lookup returns CDR1 SGDLS and CDR2 YYNGEE.

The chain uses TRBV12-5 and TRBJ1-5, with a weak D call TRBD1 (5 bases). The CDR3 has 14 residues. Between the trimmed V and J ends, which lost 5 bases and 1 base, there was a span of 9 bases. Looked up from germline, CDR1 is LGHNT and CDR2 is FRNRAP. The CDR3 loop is CASGGDGSNQPQHF. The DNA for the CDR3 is TGTGCTAGTGGTGGGGACGGGAGCAATCAGCCCCAGCATTTT.

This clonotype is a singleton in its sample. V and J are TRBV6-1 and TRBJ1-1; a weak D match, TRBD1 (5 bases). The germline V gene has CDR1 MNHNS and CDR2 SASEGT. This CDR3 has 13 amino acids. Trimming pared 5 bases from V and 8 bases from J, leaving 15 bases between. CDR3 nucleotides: TGTGCCAGCAGTCCTTTTCAGGGTAGGGAAGCTTTCTTT. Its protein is CASSPFQGREAFF.

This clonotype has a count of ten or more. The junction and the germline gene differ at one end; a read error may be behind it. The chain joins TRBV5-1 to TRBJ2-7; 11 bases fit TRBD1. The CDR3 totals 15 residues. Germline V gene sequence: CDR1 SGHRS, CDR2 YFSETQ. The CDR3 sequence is CASSRGTGGGYEQYF. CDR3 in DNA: TGTGCCAGCAGCAGAGGGACAGGGGGGGGCTACGAGCAGTACTTC.

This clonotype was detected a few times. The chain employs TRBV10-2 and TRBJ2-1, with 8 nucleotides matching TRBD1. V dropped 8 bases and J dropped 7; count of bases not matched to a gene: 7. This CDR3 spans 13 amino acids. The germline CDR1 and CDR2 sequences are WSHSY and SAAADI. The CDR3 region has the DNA TGCGCCAGCCGGGACAGGCGGATTAATGAGCAGTTCTTC. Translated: CASRDRRINEQFF.

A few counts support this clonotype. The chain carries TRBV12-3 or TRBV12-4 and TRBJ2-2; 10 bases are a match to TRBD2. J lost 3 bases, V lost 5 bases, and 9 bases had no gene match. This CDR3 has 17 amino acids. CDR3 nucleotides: TGTGCCAGCAGTCCGGGGCTAGCGGGGGAATACACCGGGGAGCTGTTTTTT. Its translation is CASSPGLAGEYTGELFF.

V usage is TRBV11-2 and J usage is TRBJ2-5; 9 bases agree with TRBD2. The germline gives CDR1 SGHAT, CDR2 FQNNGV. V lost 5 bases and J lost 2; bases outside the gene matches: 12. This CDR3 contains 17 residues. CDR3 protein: CASSLAWAGGGQETQYF. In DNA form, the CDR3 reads TGTGCCAGCAGCCTGGCCTGGGCGGGAGGGGGTCAAGAGACCCAGTACTTC.

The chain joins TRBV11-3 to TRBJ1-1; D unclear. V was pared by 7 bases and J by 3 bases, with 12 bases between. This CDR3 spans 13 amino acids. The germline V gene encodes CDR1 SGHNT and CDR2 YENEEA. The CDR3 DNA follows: TGTGCCAGCACCGACGCAGGAGACACTGAAGCTTTCTTT. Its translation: CASTDAGDTEAFF.

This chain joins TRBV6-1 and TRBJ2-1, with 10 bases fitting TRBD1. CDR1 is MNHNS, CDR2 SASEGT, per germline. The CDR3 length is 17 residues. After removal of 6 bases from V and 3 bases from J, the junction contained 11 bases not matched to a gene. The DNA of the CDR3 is TGTGCCAGCAGAGGAAGGGACAGGGGTTTTCACTACAATGAGCAGTTCTTC. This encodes CASRGRDRGFHYNEQFF.

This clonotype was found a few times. The CDR3 sequence: CASPGTSFIGANVLTF. CDR3 DNA: TGTGCCAGCCCAGGGACGAGTTTCATCGGGGCCAACGTCCTGACTTTC. The V and J genes are TRBV7-9 and TRBJ2-6; the D call may be TRBD1 or TRBD2 (5 bases each). With 8 bases removed from V and 4 bases from J, the gap between germline ends came to 18 bases. This CDR3 is 16 amino acids long. Germline V gene data show CDR1 as SEHNR and CDR2 as FQNEAQ (reference sequence).

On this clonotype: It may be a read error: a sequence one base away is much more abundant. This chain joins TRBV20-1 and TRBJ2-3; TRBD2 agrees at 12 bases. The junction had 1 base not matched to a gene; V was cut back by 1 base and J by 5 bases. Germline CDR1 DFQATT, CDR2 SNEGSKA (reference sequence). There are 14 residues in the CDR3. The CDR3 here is CSARALAGGDTQYF. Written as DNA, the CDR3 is TGCAGTGCTAGAGCACTAGCGGGAGGAGATACGCAGTATTTT.

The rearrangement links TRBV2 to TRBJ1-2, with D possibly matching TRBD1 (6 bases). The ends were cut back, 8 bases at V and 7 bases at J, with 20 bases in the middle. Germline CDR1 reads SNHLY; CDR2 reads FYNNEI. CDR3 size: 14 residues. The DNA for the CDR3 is TGTGCCAGCGTGAGAGAACAGGGTCGGGGTGGCTACACCTTC. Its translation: CASVREQGRGGYTF.

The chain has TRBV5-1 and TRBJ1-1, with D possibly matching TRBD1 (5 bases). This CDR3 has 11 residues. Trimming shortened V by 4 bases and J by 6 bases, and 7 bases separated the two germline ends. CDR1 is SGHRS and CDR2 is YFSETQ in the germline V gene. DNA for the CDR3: TGCGCCAGCAGCCAGGGCCCTGAAGCTTTCTTT. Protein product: CASSQGPEAFF.